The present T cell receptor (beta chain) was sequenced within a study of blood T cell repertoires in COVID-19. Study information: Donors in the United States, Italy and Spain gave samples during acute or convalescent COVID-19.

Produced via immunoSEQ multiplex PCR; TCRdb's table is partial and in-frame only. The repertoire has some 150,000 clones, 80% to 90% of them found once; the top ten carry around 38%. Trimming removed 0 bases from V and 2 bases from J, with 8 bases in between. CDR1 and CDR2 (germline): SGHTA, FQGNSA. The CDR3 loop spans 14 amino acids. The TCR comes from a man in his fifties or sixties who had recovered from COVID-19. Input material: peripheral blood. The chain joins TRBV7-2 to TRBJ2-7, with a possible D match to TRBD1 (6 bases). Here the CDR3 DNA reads TGTGCCAGCAGCTTAGCGGGGGCCACCTACGAGCAGTACTTC. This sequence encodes CASSLAGATYEQYF.